Included here is one TCR beta chain sequence, with context. This clonotype was observed a handful of times. Its cognate antigen has yet to be identified. No qualities accompany the bases; no much larger clone lies one base away. The germline V gene yields SGHTA for CDR1 and FQGTGA for CDR2. The CDR3 sequence holds 16 residues, the cysteine and phenylalanine included. The DNA shown is the 48-base CDR3, in frame from base 1. A distance of 9 bases separates the germline ends of V and J, which lose 0 bases and 0 bases respectively. This sample was taken from a study of T cells in Graves' hyperthyroidism and ophthalmopathy (dated by TCRdb to the late 2010s). Background on the whole study: Peripheral blood was collected at initial diagnosis, before any treatment. TCR V-J signatures able to tell the groups apart were searched for in a discovery cohort of about a hundred patients, of whom roughly 42 had Graves' ophthalmopathy and around 58 had stable Graves' hyperthyroidism. Following sampling, methimazole starting at 30 mg daily was given to hyperthyroidism patients, and high-dose intravenous methylprednisolone was given to ophthalmopathy patients. In addition, the study compared T-cell repertoires in thyroid tissue and in blood from five or six Graves' hyperthyroidism patients. For training and testing, the roughly 100 patients in the discovery cohort were randomly divided in a 7:3 ratio. Prospective prediction of ophthalmopathy was tested in an independent validation cohort consisting of 18 hyperthyroidism patients and over 15 patients who later progressed to ophthalmopathy. According to the paper, TCR Vbeta CDR3 sequencing was carried out on approximately 140 peripheral blood samples, which came from 40 to 45 ophthalmopathy, roughly 75 hyperthyroidism and approximately 17 progressor patients. Results and caveats for the whole study, not just this receptor: Most expanded thyroid clonotypes (frequency above 0.001) were also detected in blood, a finding suggesting that blood repertoires may reflect thyroid immune responses. A 13 V-J signature model separated ophthalmopathy from stable hyperthyroidism, with 87.88% sensitivity and roughly 81% specificity in cross-validation and 80%/75% in testing. Sample size was not statistically predetermined, and blinding of investigators to group allocation was not performed. In validation, the model predicted progression to ophthalmopathy a median of roughly 6.2 months before onset, with about 67% sensitivity and 72.22% specificity.

The TCR beta CDR3 regions were amplified from the RNA transcripts. A first-round RT-PCR of the TCR CDR3 used the HTBI primer set with the Qiagen OneStep RT-PCR kit. Libraries were constructed in a second round of multiplex PCR, after which size selection and purification were carried out. Sequencing of the libraries was done on an Illumina HiSeq2000 using paired-end 100 bp reads. Per the original workflow: SOAPnuke was used to process the raw data, removing reads that contained adapters or uncalled bases, had a mean Phred below 15, or lacked an exact match to the constant primer or identifier. COPE v1.2.5 was used to merge high-quality paired reads, and clonotypes were defined as unique nucleotide sequences. MiTCR v1.1 was used to align the clonotypes against IMGT TRBV, TRBD and TRBJ reference segments. The analysis was restricted to V-J combinations with a frequency above 0.0001, which together covered approximately 99% of the repertoires. A TCS score was defined as the ratio of F50 (clonal expansion) to E x V (chaos), with BLOSUM62-based TCRdist applied between CDR3 peptides within each V-J. Welch's t-statistics and random forest reduced some 510 V-J features to roughly 13, which were used in a naive Bayes classifier (R e1071). TCRdb took the public reads, trimmed them with fastp at Q25, ran MiXCR for clone calling and kept in-frame beta chains. CDR3 protein duplicates are merged, each entry listing the most common genes and DNA. The V and J calls were determined by TCRdb, not by the authors. A total of some 570,000 distinct CDR3 sequences appear in this sample, 17% of them only once. The ten largest clones capture approximately 16% of the sample.

In the ophthalmopathy patients, disease was moderately to severely active, with a Clinical Activity Score of 3 or more, a NOSPECS grade of 4 or more, and a duration of less than 3 months. Any patient with an uncontrolled infection, another autoimmune disease, pregnancy or lactation was excluded. Clinical symptoms, serum thyroxine and TRAb, thyroid ultrasound, and orbital computed tomography formed the basis for the diagnoses. Ficoll-Paque density gradient centrifugation was used to isolate PBMCs from 10 ml of fresh peripheral blood. Trizol reagent was used to extract total RNA, and RNA quality was then checked on an Agilent 2100 Bioanalyzer.

The sequence derives from a woman aged 18-35 years with Graves' ophthalmopathy. Sequences were obtained from blood. This chain is built from TRBV7-3 and TRBJ2-1, with no D gene named confidently. The bases are TGTGCCAGCAGCTTAACTGTCACCCTCTCCTACAATGAGCAGTTCTTC. Its product reads: CASSLTVTLSYNEQFF.